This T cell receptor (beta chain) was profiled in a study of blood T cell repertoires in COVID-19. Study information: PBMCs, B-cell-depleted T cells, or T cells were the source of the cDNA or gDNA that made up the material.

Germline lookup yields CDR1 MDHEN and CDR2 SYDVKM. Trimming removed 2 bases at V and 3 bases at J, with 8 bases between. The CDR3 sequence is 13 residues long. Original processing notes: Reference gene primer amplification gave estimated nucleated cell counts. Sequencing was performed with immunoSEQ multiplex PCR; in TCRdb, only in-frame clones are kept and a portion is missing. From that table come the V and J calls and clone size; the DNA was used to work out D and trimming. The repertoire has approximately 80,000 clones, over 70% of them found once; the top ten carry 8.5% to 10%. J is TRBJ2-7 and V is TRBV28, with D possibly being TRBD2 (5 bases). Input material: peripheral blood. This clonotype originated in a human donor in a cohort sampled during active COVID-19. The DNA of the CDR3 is TGTGCCAGCAGTTTAGCCACTAGCTACGAGCAGTACTTC. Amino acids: CASSLATSYEQYF.